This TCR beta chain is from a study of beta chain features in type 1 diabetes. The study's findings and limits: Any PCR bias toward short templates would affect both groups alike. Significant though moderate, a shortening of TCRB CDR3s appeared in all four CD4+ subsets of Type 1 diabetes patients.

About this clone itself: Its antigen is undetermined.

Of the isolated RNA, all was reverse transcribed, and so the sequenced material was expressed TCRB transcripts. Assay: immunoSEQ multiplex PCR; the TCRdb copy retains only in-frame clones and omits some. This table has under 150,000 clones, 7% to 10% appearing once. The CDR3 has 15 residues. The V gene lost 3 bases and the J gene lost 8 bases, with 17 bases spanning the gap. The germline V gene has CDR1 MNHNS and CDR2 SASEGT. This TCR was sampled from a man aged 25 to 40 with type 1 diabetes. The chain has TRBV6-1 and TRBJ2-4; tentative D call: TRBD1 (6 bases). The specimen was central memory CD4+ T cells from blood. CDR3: CASSDGTSLGDIQYF. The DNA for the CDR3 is TGTGCCAGCAGTGACGGGACATCCCTGGGGGACATTCAGTACTTC.